Following are 23 T cell receptor beta chains from one sample sequenced in a study of identical twins. In TCRdb, the 5' RACE reads were re-called with MiXCR into one record per CDR3 protein. Altogether about 690,000 distinct CDR3 sequences are present, less than 7% being singletons, with the ten largest covering around 1.9%. Sequencing was carried out using naive T cells sorted from blood. The receptors shown here come from a man between 18 and 35 years old in good health.

The chain recombines TRBV29-1 with TRBJ2-3; 10 bases align to TRBD2. Germline V gene data show CDR1 as SQVTM and CDR2 as ANQGSEA. Unmatched junction bases numbered 5, after V lost 4 bases and J lost 4 bases. This CDR3 has 14 amino acids. The DNA of the CDR3 is TGCAGCGTTGCGTCTAGCGGGAGTTCAGATACGCAGTATTTT. Translation gives CSVASSGSSDTQYF.

The chain links TRBV2 to TRBJ2-1; D is unclear. Germline V CDR1 and CDR2: SNHLY, FYNNEI. The CDR3 loop spans 10 amino acids. Trimming pared 6 bases from V and 10 bases from J, leaving 7 bases between. The CDR3 sequence: CASSDLEQFF. The CDR3, as DNA: TGTGCCAGCAGCGACCTGGAGCAGTTCTTC.

V usage is TRBV5-1 and J usage is TRBJ1-2; unclear D gene. Trimming removed 4 bases at V and 1 base at J, with 11 bases between. CDR1 SGHRS and CDR2 YFSETQ come from the germline V gene. CDR3 length equals 14 residues. This CDR3 reads CASSAGLINYGYTF. The CDR3 nucleotides are TGCGCCAGCAGCGCAGGCCTGATTAACTATGGCTACACCTTC.

This clonotype has at least ten counts. This chain links TRBV4-2 with TRBJ1-2; TRBD1 agrees at 7 bases. The trim removed 2 bases at V and 3 bases at J, leaving 3 bases unmatched. CDR1 is LGHNA and CDR2 is YNFKEQ in the germline V gene. There are 14 residues in the CDR3. The CDR3 bases are TGTGCCAGCAGCCAATCTGGGACAGACTATGGCTACACCTTC. Its translation: CASSQSGTDYGYTF.

The chain recombines TRBV15 with TRBJ2-6; a weak D match, TRBD1 (5 bases). This CDR3 is 18 amino acids long. V lost 9 bases to trimming and J lost 2 bases, with 23 bases between them. The germline V gene has CDR1 LNHNV and CDR2 YYDKDF (reference sequence). This chain's CDR3 is CATSHETEVYAGANVLTF. The CDR3 region has the DNA TGTGCCACGTCACACGAGACAGAAGTCTACGCTGGGGCCAACGTCCTGACTTTC.

This clonotype was counted many times. The rearrangement uses TRBV28 and TRBJ2-7, with D unresolved. CDR1 and CDR2 (germline): MDHEN, SYDVKM. This CDR3 is built from 15 residues. The V end was cut by 7 bases, the J end by 2 bases, with 18 bases between. CDR3 region: CASTTTAMGTYEQYF. In DNA, the CDR3 is TGTGCCAGCACCACAACGGCAATGGGTACCTACGAGCAGTACTTC.

This clonotype has more than one count but fewer than ten. V gene TRBV9 combines with J gene TRBJ1-5, with D maybe TRBD1 (5 bases). This CDR3 region has 15 residues. Trimming left V 4 bases short and J 6 bases short, with 17 bases between. Germline V gene lookup returns CDR1 SGDLS and CDR2 YYNGEE. CDR3 nucleotide sequence: TGTGCCAGCAGCCTAGGGGATAGGGTTCTTCAGCCCCAGCATTTT. Its protein is CASSLGDRVLQPQHF.

This clonotype was observed many times. This sequence joins TRBV6-1 and TRBJ2-4, with 7 positions matching TRBD1. Germline V gene data show CDR1 as MNHNS and CDR2 as SASEGT. The CDR3 runs to 17 residues. J gave up 2 bases and V 4 bases, and 11 bases lay outside the gene matches. CDR3 sequence reads: CASSGVGGRFTKNIQYF. CDR3 in DNA: TGTGCCAGCAGTGGGGTAGGGGGCAGGTTTACCAAAAACATTCAGTACTTC.

The rearrangement links TRBV6-4 to TRBJ2-1, with D perhaps assigned TRBD1 or TRBD2 (6 bases each). Looked up from germline, CDR1 is MRHNA and CDR2 is SNTAGT. The V end was cut by 5 bases, the J end by 7 bases, with 18 bases between. This CDR3 is 15 amino acids long. The CDR3 sequence is CASSNNPGAGNEQFF. The CDR3 nucleotides are TGTGCCAGCAGTAACAACCCGGGGGCAGGGAATGAGCAGTTCTTC.

This clonotype was recorded at least ten times. The CDR3 sequence is CSVGDHSYNEQFF. Here the CDR3 DNA reads TGCAGCGTTGGGGACCACTCCTACAATGAGCAGTTCTTC. The V gene is TRBV29-1, the J gene TRBJ2-1, with D tentatively TRBD1 or TRBD2 (5 bases each). The CDR3 spans 13 residues. Trimming took off 4 bases at V and 0 bases at J, with 7 bases between the two ends. Germline V gene data show CDR1 as SQVTM and CDR2 as ANQGSEA.

This clonotype has a handful of counts. The V call is TRBV7-2, the J call TRBJ2-2; D unclear. Germline V lookup: CDR1 SGHTA, CDR2 FQGNSA. V lost 1 base, J lost 6 bases, and 6 bases lay in between. The CDR3 runs 13 residues. CDR3 sequence: CASSLEFAGELFF. The CDR3 nucleotides are TGTGCCAGCAGCTTAGAATTCGCCGGGGAGCTGTTTTTT. Complete variable domain (other parts from reference TRBV7-2 and TRBJ2-2): GAGVSQSPSNKVTEKGKDVELRCDPISGHTALYWYRQSLGQGLEFLIYFQGNSAPDKSGLPSDRFSAERTGGSVSTLTIQRTQQEDSAVYLCASSLEFAGELFFGEGSRLTVL.

This clonotype was seen at least ten times. The V call is TRBV4-1, the J call TRBJ2-7; 8 nucleotides agree with TRBD2. V lost 4 bases, J lost 6 bases, and 8 bases stayed unmatched. This CDR3 is 14 amino acids long. The germline V gene has CDR1 MGHRA and CDR2 YSYEKL. CDR3 residues: CASSRSAGVSEQYV. CDR3 bases: TGCGCCAGCAGCCGTTCAGCGGGAGTAAGCGAGCAGTACGTC.

The sample holds many counts of this clonotype. A junction boundary mismatches the germline segment, possibly from a read error. The V gene is TRBV20-1, the J gene TRBJ2-2, with TRBD1 identical over 8 bases. This CDR3 has 14 residues. The germline gives CDR1 DFQATT, CDR2 SNEGSKA (reference sequence). The CDR3 DNA follows: TGCAGTGCGAGGAGGACAGGGAACAACGGGGAGCTGTTTTTT. This sequence encodes CSARRTGNNGELFF.

This clonotype has just a few counts. V usage is TRBV6-2 or TRBV6-3 and J usage is TRBJ2-3; 8 positions match TRBD1. With 9 bases clipped from V and 3 bases from J, the junction kept 8 bases outside the gene matches. The V gene's germline CDR1 is MNHEY and CDR2 SVGEGT. CDR3 length: 14 amino acids. CDR3 protein: CASTDRGRTDTQYF. As DNA, the CDR3 is TGTGCCAGTACCGACAGGGGACGGACAGATACGCAGTATTTT.

In its sample, this clonotype was seen many times. This chain links TRBV27 with TRBJ2-7; D is possibly TRBD1 or TRBD2 (5 bases each). This CDR3 comprises 16 residues. The ends were cut back, 0 bases at V and 1 base at J, with 13 bases in the middle. Germline CDR1 MNHEY, CDR2 SMNVEV (reference sequence). The CDR3 coding sequence is TGTGCCAGCAGTTTATCGACAGTTCGGGGTTCCTACGAGCAGTACTTC. Translation: CASSLSTVRGSYEQYF.

In this sample, this clonotype turned up many times. The chain couples TRBV29-1 to TRBJ2-3, with TRBD2 identical over 7 bases. This CDR3 is built from 16 residues. Trimming cost V 1 base and J 2 bases; bases outside gene matches: 9. Germline V lookup: CDR1 SQVTM, CDR2 ANQGSEA. The CDR3 coding sequence is TGCAGCGTTGAAGGGATCCGGGACTACTTCACAGATACGCAGTATTTT. Its translation is CSVEGIRDYFTDTQYF.

The chain joins TRBV4-2 to TRBJ2-7; no clear D. The CDR3 runs 12 residues. Trimming removed 1 base at V and 6 bases at J, with 7 bases between. CDR1 and CDR2 (germline): LGHNA, YNFKEQ. The chain's CDR3 is CASSQGRVEQYF. The CDR3, as DNA: TGTGCCAGCAGCCAAGGAAGGGTCGAGCAGTACTTC.

This clonotype has a count of ten or more. The chain has TRBV5-1 and TRBJ2-1; maybe TRBD2 (6 bases). Germline values: CDR1 SGHRS, CDR2 YFSETQ. Trimming cost V 2 bases and J 2 bases, with 14 bases left between them. This CDR3 has 16 residues. The CDR3 nucleotides read TGCGCCAGCAGCTTCGGTTCTGCGGGACCCTACAATGAGCAGTTCTTC. Amino acid sequence: CASSFGSAGPYNEQFF.

This clonotype was picked up many times. The genes are TRBV7-9 and TRBJ2-1; 7 bases match TRBD2. The ends lost 5 bases at V and 4 bases at J; junction bases unmatched: 5. Per germline, CDR1 SEHNR and CDR2 FQNEAQ (reference sequence). The CDR3 loop spans 14 amino acids. CDR3 amino acids: CASSQSGKYNEQFF. The CDR3 nucleotides are TGTGCCAGCAGCCAGAGCGGGAAATACAATGAGCAGTTCTTC.

The chain is built from TRBV20-1 and TRBJ2-5, with a possible D match to TRBD1 (6 bases). Trimming took off 5 bases at V and 1 base at J, with 17 bases between the two ends. Germline loops: CDR1 DFQATT, CDR2 SNEGSKA (reference sequence). The CDR3 runs 15 residues. The CDR3 reads CSALLSGRGQETQYF. Written as DNA, the CDR3 is TGCAGTGCTCTTCTATCAGGCAGGGGCCAAGAGACCCAGTACTTC.

The chain has TRBV4-1 and TRBJ2-2, with TRBD2 matching over 8 bases. The germline V gene has CDR1 MGHRA and CDR2 YSYEKL. The CDR3 length is 17 residues. V shed 0 bases and J 6 bases; nucleotides not matched to a gene: 9. The CDR3 bases are TGCGCCAGCAGCCAAGACGGTGACGGGAGGGCCCCCGGGGAGCTGTTTTTT. Amino acids: CASSQDGDGRAPGELFF.

This sequence joins TRBV12-3 or TRBV12-4 and TRBJ2-1; D ambiguous. Trimming removed 6 bases from V and 6 bases from J, with 24 bases in between. This CDR3 has 17 amino acids. The CDR3 loop reads CASRINFRAPRGNEQFF. The CDR3, as DNA: TGTGCCAGCAGGATCAACTTTAGGGCCCCCCGAGGCAATGAGCAGTTCTTC.

This clonotype has a handful of counts. V usage is TRBV2 and J usage is TRBJ2-4, with D uncertain. Germline V gene data show CDR1 as SNHLY and CDR2 as FYNNEI. CDR3 size: 13 residues. Between the trimmed V and J ends, which lost 6 bases and 1 base, there was a span of 7 bases. CDR3 coding DNA: TGTGCCAGCAGGGCGGAGGCCAAAAACATTCAGTACTTC. Translated: CASRAEAKNIQYF. Supplemented by reference TRBV2 and TRBJ2-4, the full variable domain reads EPEVTQTPSHQVTQMGQEVILRCVPISNHLYFYWYRQILGQKVEFLVSFYNNEISEKSEIFDDQFSVERPDGSNFTLKIRSTKLEDSAMYFCASRAEAKNIQYFGAGTRLSVL.